The sequence of this TCR beta chain was determined in a study of blood T cells in healthy people across ages. The second PCR ran roughly 7 to 12 cycles with a sample-barcoded 5' primer and J-beta primers. TCRdb re-called the 5' RACE reads with MiXCR, one entry per CDR3 protein. Among 760,000 or so distinct CDR3 sequences listed, more than 20% were seen once. The V gene's germline CDR1 is MNHNS and CDR2 SASEGT. The CDR3 covers 14 residues. Trimming took 4 bases from V and 11 from J; bases not matched to a gene: 12. This clonotype has just a few counts. Its antigen is not identified. Study-level points and caveats: Older age coincided with a roughly linear decline in TCR beta diversity per million T cells. Estimates drawn from one million T cells were deemed to understate diversity.

The same data also contributed to another study, on T cells of mothers and their children.

V usage is TRBV6-1 and J usage is TRBJ2-5, with 8 nucleotides matching TRBD1. The sample comprised blood. The TCR comes from a boy aged 5 to 17 in good health. CDR3 loop: CASSGRQGLYEQYF. CDR3 in DNA: TGTGCCAGCAGTGGAAGACAGGGGTTGTATGAGCAGTACTTC.